The following is a T cell receptor (beta chain) sequence with its context. The data belong to a study of blood T cell repertoires in COVID-19. Overall study context: Some COVID-19 samples were acute and others convalescent; all came from the United States, Italy and Spain.

Original handling: Nucleated cell number was recorded as an estimate derived from reference gene primer amplification. The protocol was immunoSEQ multiplex PCR, while the TCRdb copy is restricted to in-frame clones and leaves out a portion. That table supplies the V and J calls and clone size; D and trimming were determined from the DNA. The sample shows 43,000 or so clones, about nine tenths of them seen only once. J was trimmed by 2 bases and V by 2 bases; bases with no gene match: 2. The CDR3 is 14 residues long. Per germline, CDR1 SGDLS and CDR2 YYNGEE. The chain recombines TRBV9 with TRBJ2-5, with 8 bases identical to TRBD2. Sequencing was carried out using peripheral blood. This TCR derives from a man aged 60 to 75 with active COVID-19. CDR3 nucleotides: TGTGCCAGCAGCGTTAGCGGGGCACAAGAGACCCAGTACTTC. Translating it yields CASSVSGAQETQYF. Complete variable domain (other parts from reference TRBV9 and TRBJ2-5): DSGVTQTPKHLITATGQRVTLRCSPRSGDLSVYWYQQSLDQGLQFLIQYYNGEERAKGNILERFSAQQFPDLHSELNLSSLELGDSALYFCASSVSGAQETQYFGPGTRLLVL.